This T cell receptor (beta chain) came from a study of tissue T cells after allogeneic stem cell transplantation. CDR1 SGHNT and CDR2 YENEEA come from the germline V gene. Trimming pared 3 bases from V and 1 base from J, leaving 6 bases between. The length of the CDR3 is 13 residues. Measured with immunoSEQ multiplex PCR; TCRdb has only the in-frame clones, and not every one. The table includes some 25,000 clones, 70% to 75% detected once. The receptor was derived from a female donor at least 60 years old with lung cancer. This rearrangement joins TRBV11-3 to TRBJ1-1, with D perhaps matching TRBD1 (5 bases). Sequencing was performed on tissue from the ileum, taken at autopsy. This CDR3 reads CASSLDTNTEAFF. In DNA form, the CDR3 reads TGTGCCAGCAGCTTGGACACGAACACTGAAGCTTTCTTT.